This passage covers 21 T cell receptor beta chains from one sample sequenced in a study of T cells in Graves' hyperthyroidism and ophthalmopathy (dated by TCRdb to the late 2010s). Libraries were built with multiplex PCR. Sequencer: Illumina HiSeq 2000. Amplification of TCR beta CDR3 regions was carried out from RNA transcripts. A first-round RT-PCR of the TCR CDR3 used the HTBI primer set with the Qiagen OneStep RT-PCR kit. The public reads were run again by TCRdb, first through fastp at Q25 and then through MiXCR, and only productive beta chains were kept. Rows matching on CDR3 protein sequence are summarized as one entry with the most common DNA and genes. The sample table records about 720,000 distinct CDR3 sequences; roughly 15% of these occur just once. Of the sample, approximately 8% falls within the top ten clones. Sequencing was done on a sample of blood. These receptors were collected from a young man with Graves' hyperthyroidism.

This clonotype occurred many times. The rearrangement uses TRBV6-6 and TRBJ2-1; TRBD1 agrees at 7 bases. The CDR3 loop spans 13 amino acids. Trimming cost V 2 bases and J 9 bases; bases outside gene matches: 4. Germline V gene data show CDR1 as MNHNY and CDR2 as SVGAGI (reference sequence). The chain's CDR3 is CASSYGTDTEQFF. CDR3 nucleotide sequence: TGTGCCAGCAGTTACGGGACAGACACTGAGCAGTTCTTC.

The rearrangement joins TRBV12-3 or TRBV12-4 to TRBJ1-1, with D unresolved. CDR3 length: 12 residues. Trimming left V 1 base short and J 4 bases short, with 4 bases between. The CDR3 coding sequence is TGTGCCAGCAGTTTAGTGATCACTGAAGCTTTCTTT. It codes for CASSLVITEAFF.

Many counts were recorded for this clonotype. The chain is built from TRBV11-2 and TRBJ2-3; TRBD2 agrees at 10 bases. V shed 7 bases and J 0 bases; nucleotides not matched to a gene: 13. CDR3 size: 18 residues. The V gene's germline CDR1 is SGHAT and CDR2 FQNNGV. The CDR3 region has the DNA TGTGCCAGCACCCTAACAGGGACTAGCGCCTCTAGCACAGATACGCAGTATTTT. Its protein product is CASTLTGTSASSTDTQYF.

This clonotype appeared a few times. V is TRBV7-6 and J is TRBJ2-2; TRBD1 might be the D (5 bases). The CDR3 length is 13 residues. V was trimmed by 8 bases and J by 0 bases, leaving 7 bases between them. CDR1 and CDR2 from the germline V gene are SGHVS and FNYEAQ. The CDR3 coding sequence is TGTGCCAGCGGCAGGGCGAACACCGGGGAGCTGTTTTTT. Amino acid sequence: CASGRANTGELFF.

This clonotype has at least ten counts. The V and J genes are TRBV15 and TRBJ1-5; D remains unclear. This CDR3 contains 13 residues. Germline CDR1 LNHNV, CDR2 YYDKDF (reference sequence). Trimming pared 5 bases from V and 6 bases from J, leaving 11 bases between. The CDR3 reads CATSPEAAQPQHF. For the CDR3, the DNA is TGTGCCACCAGCCCCGAGGCAGCTCAGCCCCAGCATTTT.

In its sample, this clonotype was seen many times. The rearrangement joins TRBV30 to TRBJ2-2; no firm D call. Germline V gene sequence: CDR1 GTSNPN, CDR2 SVGIG (reference sequence). V was pared by 5 bases and J by 1 base, with 8 bases between. The CDR3 extends over 13 amino acids. The CDR3 nucleotides are TGTGCCTGGGTTCGCCGGAACACCGGGGAGCTGTTTTTT. Translating it yields CAWVRRNTGELFF.

This clonotype showed up just a few times. The rearrangement uses TRBV9 and TRBJ2-3, with a possible D match to TRBD2 (5 bases). This CDR3 spans 13 amino acids. V gave up 3 bases and J gave up 4 bases, with 9 bases separating them. The germline gives CDR1 SGDLS, CDR2 YYNGEE. In DNA, the CDR3 is TGTGCCAGCAGCGCGGCACTAGCAGATACGCAGTATTTT. This translates into CASSAALADTQYF.

There are many counts of this clonotype. This chain uses TRBV18 with TRBJ2-7, with 9 bases that match TRBD2. Germline V gene lookup returns CDR1 KGHSH and CDR2 LQKENI. This CDR3 is 16 amino acids long. With 3 bases clipped from V and 5 bases from J, the junction kept 11 bases outside the gene matches. The CDR3 reads CASSPIAGAVLNEQYF. The CDR3 nucleotides read TGTGCCAGCTCACCTATAGCGGGAGCCGTCTTGAACGAGCAGTACTTC.

This clonotype was seen many times. V gene TRBV28 combines with J gene TRBJ1-1, with 8 positions matching TRBD1. V shed 5 bases and J 9 bases; nucleotides not matched to a gene: 2. This CDR3 is built from 11 residues. Germline V lookup: CDR1 MDHEN, CDR2 SYDVKM. CDR3 nucleotides: TGTGCCAGCAGTCGGGACAGGAAAGCTTTCTTT. Protein product: CASSRDRKAFF.

Many counts were recorded for this clonotype. Here the CDR3 DNA reads TGTGCCAGCGGTCCTTTATACGAGCAGTACTTC. Translated, it gives CASGPLYEQYF. The chain combines TRBV28 with TRBJ2-7; D is undetermined. Germline V gene data show CDR1 as MDHEN and CDR2 as SYDVKM. Trimming removed 8 bases from V and 4 bases from J, with 9 bases in between. CDR3 length equals 11 residues.

This clonotype was counted at least ten times. This rearrangement joins TRBV20-1 to TRBJ2-7; 9 nucleotides line up with TRBD2. Trimming took 0 bases from V and 3 from J; bases not matched to a gene: 6. The CDR3 contains 15 residues. Per germline, CDR1 DFQATT and CDR2 SNEGSKA (reference sequence). The CDR3, as DNA: TGCAGTGCTAGAGATGCCCTAGCGGGGAGCTACGAGCAGTACTTC. Translated, it gives CSARDALAGSYEQYF.

This clonotype was seen more than once but under ten times. The chain employs TRBV5-6 and TRBJ2-3, with D possibly being TRBD1 or TRBD2 (5 bases each). Germline loops: CDR1 SGHDT, CDR2 YYEEEE. Trimming removed 1 base from V and 2 bases from J, with 11 bases in between. This CDR3 contains 15 residues. As DNA, the CDR3 is TGTGCCAGCAGCTTGCCGCCAGGGACCACAGATACGCAGTATTTT. Translation gives CASSLPPGTTDTQYF.

This chain uses TRBV7-2 with TRBJ2-3, with 15 positions matching TRBD2. Germline loops: CDR1 SGHTA, CDR2 FQGNSA. J gave up 4 bases and V 5 bases, and 10 bases lay outside the gene matches. The CDR3 consists of 18 residues. In DNA form, the CDR3 reads TGTGCCAGCAGCACCATGCGGACTAGCGGGAGGGTCTCAGATACGCAGTATTTT. This sequence encodes CASSTMRTSGRVSDTQYF.

The chain recombines TRBV5-1 with TRBJ1-2, with D uncertain. Germline V lookup: CDR1 SGHRS, CDR2 YFSETQ. This CDR3 spans 14 amino acids. The ends were cut back, 0 bases at V and 5 bases at J, with 11 bases in the middle. CDR3 DNA: TGCGCCAGCAGCTTGGGAGTAGGTTTATATGGCTACACCTTC. Its protein is CASSLGVGLYGYTF.

This clonotype was observed a few times. The J gene is TRBJ2-7, the V gene TRBV7-9; D is uncertain. CDR3 length equals 14 residues. Deletions cut 2 bases from V and 0 bases from J, with 8 bases between. The germline V gene encodes CDR1 SEHNR and CDR2 FQNEAQ (reference sequence). The CDR3 DNA reads TGTGCCAGCAGCTTATTGCAGGACTCCTACGAGCAGTACTTC. This translates into CASSLLQDSYEQYF.

The genes are TRBV12-3 or TRBV12-4 and TRBJ1-2; weak D call: TRBD1 (5 bases). V was shortened by 2 bases and J by 8 bases, with 15 bases between the two germline ends. The CDR3 covers 14 residues. DNA for the CDR3: TGTGCCAGCAGTTTACAGGGCAGGGTGTTCGGCTACACCTTC. This encodes CASSLQGRVFGYTF.

This clonotype was counted between two and nine times. This chain links TRBV5-5 with TRBJ2-1; 9 bases align to TRBD2. Germline-derived CDR1 and CDR2 are SGHKS and YYEKEE (reference sequence). CDR3 length: 15 amino acids. V dropped 2 bases and J dropped 9; count of bases not matched to a gene: 9. CDR3 DNA sequence: TGTGCCAGCAGCTTAGTAGCGGGAGTTGATAGTGAGCAGTTCTTC. It encodes CASSLVAGVDSEQFF.

CDR3 nucleotide sequence: TGCGCCAGCAGCCTTCTGACAGAAGTGGAGACCCAGTACTTC. Amino acid sequence: CASSLLTEVETQYF. The V and J genes are TRBV5-1 and TRBJ2-5; TRBD1 is a possible D gene (5 bases). This CDR3 spans 14 amino acids. Germline values: CDR1 SGHRS, CDR2 YFSETQ. Trimming removed 4 bases at V and 5 bases at J, with 15 bases between.

This clonotype was picked up many times. V and J are TRBV30 and TRBJ2-7, with D perhaps TRBD2 (6 bases). V was trimmed by 5 bases and J by 5 bases, leaving 19 bases between them. This CDR3 comprises 14 residues. The germline V gene encodes CDR1 GTSNPN and CDR2 SVGIG (reference sequence). CDR3 in amino acids: CAWSKAAEGDEQYF. Here the CDR3 DNA reads TGTGCCTGGTCAAAGGCGGCGGAGGGCGACGAGCAGTACTTC.

This clonotype was detected many times. This chain joins TRBV9 and TRBJ2-1, with 8 bases aligning to TRBD2. With V trimmed by 4 bases and J by 4 bases, 7 bases remained unmatched. There are 15 residues in the CDR3. CDR1 is SGDLS and CDR2 is YYNGEE in the germline V gene. The CDR3 protein is CASSPPLAAYNEQFF. CDR3 nucleotides: TGTGCCAGCAGCCCCCCACTAGCGGCGTACAATGAGCAGTTCTTC. The complete variable domain, with remaining parts taken from reference TRBV9 and TRBJ2-1, reads DSGVTQTPKHLITATGQRVTLRCSPRSGDLSVYWYQQSLDQGLQFLIQYYNGEERAKGNILERFSAQQFPDLHSELNLSSLELGDSALYFCASSPPLAAYNEQFFGPGTRLTVL.

The chain links TRBV9 to TRBJ2-1, with 7 bases fitting TRBD2. J lost 8 bases, V lost 2 bases, and 7 bases had no gene match. Germline lookup yields CDR1 SGDLS and CDR2 YYNGEE. This CDR3 is 14 amino acids long. The CDR3 loop is CASSVSLAVYEQFF. CDR3 nucleotide sequence: TGTGCCAGCAGCGTGTCGCTAGCGGTCTATGAGCAGTTCTTC.